The 21 T cell receptor beta chains below were found in one sample sequenced in a study of human T cells and chemical hapten exposure. TCRdb processed the RACE reads anew with MiXCR; each CDR3 protein has one entry. This sample has approximately 74,000 distinct CDR3 sequences, with approximately 29% found just once. Described time point: patch test 1, 2 weeks after DPC sensitization. The treatment here: therapeutic diphenylcyclopropenone sensitization with weekly scalp DPC. Sequencing used whole blood, obtained in connection with sensitization to the hapten diphenylcyclopropenone (DPC). Every receptor here comes from a man aged 40-49 years with alopecia areata. Some clones in this sample may be carry-over from other donors' samples.

This chain joins TRBV5-1 and TRBJ1-1, with 9 bases fitting TRBD1. After removal of 4 bases from V and 1 base from J, the junction contained 2 bases not matched to a gene. The CDR3 contains 14 residues. Germline V gene data show CDR1 as SGHRS and CDR2 as YFSETQ. This chain's CDR3 is CASSRGQGNTEAFF. CDR3 DNA sequence: TGCGCCAGCAGCCGGGGACAGGGGAACACTGAAGCTTTCTTT.

V and J are TRBV27 and TRBJ2-1; TRBD2 aligns across 13 bases. The V and J ends lost 5 bases and 7 bases, in that order; junction bases with no gene match: 8. CDR1 is MNHEY and CDR2 is SMNVEV in the germline V gene (reference sequence). The CDR3 covers 16 residues. The CDR3 nucleotides read TGTGCCAGCAGTCCGGGACTAGCGGGAAGTTTAAATGAGCAGTTCTTC. Translation: CASSPGLAGSLNEQFF.

This rearrangement joins TRBV15 to TRBJ2-7, with D perhaps matching TRBD1 or TRBD2 (5 bases each). Germline loops: CDR1 LNHNV, CDR2 YYDKDF (reference sequence). Trimming shortened V by 5 bases and J by 7 bases, and 21 bases separated the two germline ends. This CDR3 has 15 residues. DNA for the CDR3: TGTGCCACCAGCGATGGGGGAACCGCTCTTAGAGAGCAGTACTTC. Its translation is CATSDGGTALREQYF.

The V and J genes are TRBV7-2 and TRBJ2-6; D is uncertain. V was cut by 1 base and J by 2 bases, with 6 bases left in between. Germline loops: CDR1 SGHTA, CDR2 FQGNSA. The CDR3 is 15 amino acids. This chain's CDR3 is CASSLGPAGANVLTF. DNA of the CDR3: TGTGCCAGCAGCTTAGGACCGGCTGGGGCCAACGTCCTGACTTTC.

The chain joins TRBV7-3 to TRBJ2-1; D ambiguous. Between the trimmed V and J ends, which lost 4 bases and 6 bases, there was a span of 7 bases. The CDR3 runs 12 residues. CDR1 is SGHTA and CDR2 is FQGTGA in the germline V gene. The CDR3 reads CASSSLPNEQFF. CDR3 nucleotides: TGTGCCAGCAGCTCCTTACCCAATGAGCAGTTCTTC.

This clonotype has just a few counts. CDR3 sequence: CASSLRGGGNTEAFF. CDR3 bases: TGTGCCAGCAGTTTAAGGGGGGGCGGAAACACTGAAGCTTTCTTT. V gene TRBV12-3 or TRBV12-4 combines with J gene TRBJ1-1, with D perhaps matching TRBD1 (6 bases). The CDR3 consists of 15 residues. V dropped 2 bases and J dropped 2 bases, with 12 bases sitting between them.

CDR3 sequence (DNA): TGTGCCTGGGGAGAGGGGTCCCTATATGGCTACACCTTC. Protein sequence: CAWGEGSLYGYTF. The V and J genes are TRBV30 and TRBJ1-2; D may be TRBD1 (5 bases). Per germline, CDR1 GTSNPN and CDR2 SVGIG (reference sequence). V was trimmed by 5 bases and J by 5 bases, leaving 15 bases between them. The CDR3 has 13 amino acids.

The chain employs TRBV19 and TRBJ2-7; D might be TRBD1 or TRBD2, each matching 5 bases. Per the germline V gene, CDR1 is LNHDA and CDR2 is SQIVND (reference sequence). The V and J ends lost 1 base and 1 base respectively, with 17 bases between them. The CDR3 totals 17 residues. Here the CDR3 reads CASSIATGQATSYEQYF. The CDR3 DNA is TGTGCCAGTAGTATAGCGACGGGGCAGGCTACGTCCTACGAGCAGTACTTC.

This clonotype has more than one count but fewer than ten. This chain joins TRBV11-3 and TRBJ2-7, with 8 nucleotides matching TRBD1. The CDR3 is made up of 17 amino acids. In germline, CDR1 is SGHNT, CDR2 YENEEA. The V segment lost 2 bases and the J segment 1 base; nucleotides outside the gene matches: 10. The CDR3 protein is CASSLPGQGITSYEQYF. CDR3 sequence (DNA): TGTGCCAGCAGCTTACCCGGACAGGGTATCACATCCTACGAGCAGTACTTC.

The V and J genes are TRBV2 and TRBJ2-7; TRBD1 matches at 8 bases. CDR3 length: 14 residues. Germline V lookup: CDR1 SNHLY, CDR2 FYNNEI. Trimming took 4 bases from V and 2 from J; bases not matched to a gene: 4. The CDR3 reads CASSGTGTPYEQYF. CDR3 coding DNA: TGTGCCAGCAGTGGGACAGGGACCCCCTACGAGCAGTACTTC.

This clonotype has a handful of counts. The chain links TRBV3-1 to TRBJ2-7; D is uncertain. CDR3 size: 14 residues. Trimming stripped 5 bases from V and 2 bases from J, with 13 bases between. Germline CDR1 is LGHDT and CDR2 is YNNKEL (reference sequence). In DNA form, the CDR3 reads TGTGCCAGCAGCGACCCCCAAGCGACCTACGAGCAGTACTTC. Translation: CASSDPQATYEQYF.

The V and J genes are TRBV4-2 and TRBJ1-1; no clear D gene. The germline V and J ends were trimmed by 3 bases and 8 bases, with 10 bases remaining between them. Germline CDR1 reads LGHNA; CDR2 reads YNFKEQ. This CDR3 has 12 residues. In nucleotides, the CDR3 is TGTGCCAGCAGCCAGAATAGGGAGGAAGCTTTCTTT. Translating gives CASSQNREEAFF.

The CDR3 DNA reads TGCAGCGTGGGACTAGATCCTGGCGAGCAGTACTTC. Translating gives CSVGLDPGEQYF. The chain is built from TRBV29-1 and TRBJ2-7; 8 bases fit TRBD2. The J segment lost 6 bases and the V segment lost 6 bases, leaving 7 bases of the junction unmatched. Germline V gives CDR1 SQVTM, CDR2 ANQGSEA. The CDR3 is made up of 12 amino acids.

This clonotype turned up a few times. The CDR3 coding sequence is TGTGCCATCGGGCCCGCTGGAAGTTCAGATACGCAGTATTTT. Its translation is CAIGPAGSSDTQYF. This chain uses TRBV10-3 with TRBJ2-3, with D unresolved. The CDR3 has 14 amino acids. V lost 8 bases, J lost 4 bases, and 16 bases lay in between. Germline-derived CDR1 and CDR2 are ENHRY and SYGVKD.

The count of this clonotype is one. CDR3 amino acids: CASSLATGVSYEQYF. CDR3 DNA sequence: TGCGCCAGCAGCCTCGCGACAGGAGTCTCCTACGAGCAGTACTTC. V and J are TRBV4-1 and TRBJ2-7; D is possibly TRBD1 (6 bases). Per germline, CDR1 MGHRA and CDR2 YSYEKL. The V end was cut by 4 bases, the J end by 0 bases, with 13 bases between. This CDR3 spans 15 amino acids.

V and J are TRBV12-3 or TRBV12-4 and TRBJ2-5; TRBD1 or TRBD2 may be the D gene (5 bases each). CDR3 length: 16 amino acids. With 2 bases removed from V and 3 bases from J, the gap between germline ends came to 16 bases. CDR3 in DNA: TGTGCCAGCAGTTTACTCCTGGGGCGGACTGAAGAGACCCAGTACTTC. Amino acid sequence: CASSLLLGRTEETQYF.

This clonotype has a handful of counts. The rearrangement uses TRBV6-5 and TRBJ1-5, with 8 nucleotides matching TRBD1. Losses at the gene ends were 6 bases for V and 3 bases for J; bases not matched to a gene: 4. The germline V gene encodes CDR1 MNHEY and CDR2 SVGAGI. The CDR3 has 14 amino acids. CDR3 sequence: CASRTGDNNQPQHF. The CDR3 DNA sequence: TGTGCCAGCAGGACAGGGGACAACAATCAGCCCCAGCATTTT.

This clonotype was counted a few times. The chain couples TRBV5-5 to TRBJ2-1, with D unclear. Germline CDR1 reads SGHKS; CDR2 reads YYEKEE (reference sequence). The CDR3 consists of 14 residues. The V end was cut by 0 bases, the J end by 4 bases, with 8 bases between. CDR3 nucleotide sequence: TGTGCCAGCAGCTTGGACGGTTTTTACAATGAGCAGTTCTTC. Amino acids: CASSLDGFYNEQFF.

This clonotype was counted between two and nine times. The gene calls are TRBV12-3 or TRBV12-4 and TRBJ2-1, with TRBD2 matching over 8 bases. This CDR3 is built from 15 residues. The V segment lost 5 bases and the J segment 0 bases; nucleotides outside the gene matches: 3. The CDR3 DNA is TGTGCCAGCAGTCTTCTAGCGGGCTCCTACAATGAGCAGTTCTTC. Its protein product is CASSLLAGSYNEQFF.

This clonotype has just a few counts. V gene TRBV27 combines with J gene TRBJ1-1; D possibly corresponds to TRBD1 (5 bases). V was shortened by 2 bases and J by 6 bases, with 7 bases between the two germline ends. Per germline, CDR1 MNHEY and CDR2 SMNVEV (reference sequence). The CDR3 loop spans 12 amino acids. The CDR3 coding sequence is TGTGCCAGCAGTTTACTGGGGGCTGAAGCTTTCTTT. It yields the protein CASSLLGAEAFF.

The chain is built from TRBV21-1 and TRBJ1-5; the D call in the table, TRBD1, was not verified against the DNA. TRBV21-1 is deemed a pseudogene. This CDR3 is built from 21 residues. The CDR3 region has the DNA TGTGCCAGCACCCTTCCCCCCCAGCGGGGGGCCGATTCCTATAGCAATCAGCCCCAGCATTTT. Its translation: CASTLPPQRGADSYSNQPQHF.